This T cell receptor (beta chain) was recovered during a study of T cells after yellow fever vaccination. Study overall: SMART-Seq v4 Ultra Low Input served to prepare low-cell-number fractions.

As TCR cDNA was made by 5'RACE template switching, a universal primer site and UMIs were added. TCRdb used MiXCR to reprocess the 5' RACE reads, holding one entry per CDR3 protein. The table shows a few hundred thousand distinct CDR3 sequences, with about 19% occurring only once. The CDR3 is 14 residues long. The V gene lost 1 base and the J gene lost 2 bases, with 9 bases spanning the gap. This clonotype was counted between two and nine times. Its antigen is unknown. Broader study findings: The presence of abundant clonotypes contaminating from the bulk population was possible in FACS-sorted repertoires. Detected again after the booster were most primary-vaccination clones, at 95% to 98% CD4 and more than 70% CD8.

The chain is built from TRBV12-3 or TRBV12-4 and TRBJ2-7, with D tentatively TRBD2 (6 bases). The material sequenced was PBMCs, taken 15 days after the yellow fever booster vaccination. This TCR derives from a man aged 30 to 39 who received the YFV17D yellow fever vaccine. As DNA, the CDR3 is TGTGCCAGCAGTTTAGGCGGGAACCCCTACGAGCAGTACTTC. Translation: CASSLGGNPYEQYF.